These 3 T cell receptor beta chains originate from one sample sequenced in a study of T cell responses to AZD1222 COVID-19 vaccine. The method was immunoSEQ multiplex PCR; TCRdb's version includes in-frame clones alone and lacks a portion of them. The sample gives over 100,000 clones, around 87% of which show up once; roughly 4.3% is in the top ten. The specimen was peripheral blood, collected 28 days after the second AZD1222 dose. The receptors here all came from an adult who received the AZD1222 COVID-19 vaccine.

The chain combines TRBV4-3 with TRBJ2-1, with D possibly TRBD2 on 5 matching bases. From germline, CDR1 is LGHNA and CDR2 YSLEER. V lost 0 bases and J lost 0, with 9 bases in between. This CDR3 contains 16 residues. The CDR3 nucleotides are TGCGCCAGCAGCCAAGATAGCGCGAGCTCCTACAATGAGCAGTTCTTC. It yields the protein CASSQDSASSYNEQFF.

The chain has TRBV11-1 and TRBJ1-4; D not certain. The V end lost 3 bases, the J end lost 4 bases, and 6 bases lay between the germline ends. CDR1 and CDR2 (germline): SGHAT, FQDESV (reference sequence). The CDR3 spans 13 residues. CDR3: CASSFSLNEKLFF. In nucleotides, the CDR3 is TGTGCCAGCAGCTTCTCTCTTAATGAAAAACTGTTTTTT.

V is TRBV27 and J is TRBJ2-5, with D hard to call. Germline CDR1 is MNHEY and CDR2 is SMNVEV (reference sequence). Trimming pared 4 bases from V and 4 bases from J, leaving 10 bases between. This CDR3 contains 13 residues. The CDR3 DNA reads as TGTGCCAGCAGTTCCTCCCAGCTAGAGACCCAGTACTTC. Protein sequence: CASSSSQLETQYF.